A selection of T cell receptor beta chains follows, all from one sample in a study of post-analysis software for immune sequencing data. TCRdb used MiXCR to reprocess the PCR reads, holding one entry per CDR3 protein. The table lists just over 250,000 distinct CDR3 sequences, 36% of them singletons. Sequenced: blood. The receptors derive from a girl between 5 and 17 years old with multiple sclerosis. The CDR3 runs from the conserved cysteine through the conserved F or W. Each record gives: J gene, D gene, clone size, CDR3 length, V gene, CDR3 protein, CDR3 DNA. The D gene is left open where the match is weak. Rows may omit the clone size; those that give it use once, few, many or a size class.

>TRBJ2-7|NA|NA|17|TRBV6-4
CASSEPRRGIEPYEQYF
TGTGCCAGCAGTGAGCCCAGACGGGGGATAGAACCCTACGAGCAGTACTTC
>TRBJ2-5|TRBD2|many|16|TRBV20-1
CSARGTGLAGGKTQYF
TGCAGTGCTAGAGGAACAGGACTAGCGGGAGGAAAGACCCAGTACTTC
>TRBJ1-2|NA|many|13|TRBV7-9
CASSLEGKGGYTF
TGTGCCAGCAGCTTAGAGGGGAAAGGAGGCTACACCTTC
>TRBJ2-2|NA|few|17|TRBV6-6
CASSYAEEPSYPGELFF
TGTGCCAGCAGTTACGCGGAGGAACCATCCTACCCCGGGGAGCTGTTTTTT
>TRBJ1-1|TRBD1|many|16|TRBV7-9
CASSRYAGTVNTEAFF
TGTGCCAGCAGCCGTTATGCCGGGACAGTGAACACTGAAGCTTTCTTT
>TRBJ2-1|TRBD1|NA|16|TRBV5-1
CASSLFTGGVDNEQFF
TGCGCCAGCAGCTTATTTACAGGGGGCGTCGACAATGAGCAGTTCTTC
>TRBJ2-5|NA|many|16|TRBV2
CASRGQGGPLQETQYF
TGTGCCAGCAGAGGACAGGGAGGGCCGCTACAAGAGACCCAGTACTTC
>TRBJ2-5|NA|many|12|TRBV2
CASSRRGETQYF
TGTGCCAGCAGTCGGAGGGGAGAGACCCAGTACTTC
>TRBJ2-7|NA|many|16|TRBV4-2
CASSQELGQLAYEQYF
TGTGCCAGCAGCCAAGAACTCGGGCAGCTTGCCTACGAGCAGTACTTC
>TRBJ2-2|TRBD1|NA|13|TRBV7-2
CASSSGGTGELFF
TGTGCCAGCAGCTCAGGGGGCACCGGGGAGCTGTTTTTT
>TRBJ1-6|NA|few|14|TRBV11-2
CASSLGTGGSPLHF
TGTGCCAGCAGCTTAGGGACCGGAGGATCACCCCTCCACTTT
>TRBJ1-2|NA|many|15|TRBV28
CASSPVVGPNYGYTF
TGTGCCAGCAGCCCGGTAGTGGGACCCAACTATGGCTACACCTTC